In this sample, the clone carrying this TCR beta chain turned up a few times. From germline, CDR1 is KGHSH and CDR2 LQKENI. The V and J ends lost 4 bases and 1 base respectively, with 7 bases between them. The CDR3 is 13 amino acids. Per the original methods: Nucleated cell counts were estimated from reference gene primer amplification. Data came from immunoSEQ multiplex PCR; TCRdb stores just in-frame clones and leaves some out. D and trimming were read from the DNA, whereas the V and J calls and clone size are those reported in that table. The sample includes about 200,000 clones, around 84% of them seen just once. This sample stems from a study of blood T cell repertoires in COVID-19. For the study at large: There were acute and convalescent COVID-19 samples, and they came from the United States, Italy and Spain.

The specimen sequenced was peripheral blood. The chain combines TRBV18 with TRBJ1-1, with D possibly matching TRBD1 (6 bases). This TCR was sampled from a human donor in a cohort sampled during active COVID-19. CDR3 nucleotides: TGTGCCAGCTCACGGACAGAGAACACTGAAGCTTTCTTT. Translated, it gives CASSRTENTEAFF.